The next 3 T cell receptor beta chains were all read from a single sample in a study of blood T cell repertoires in COVID-19. Clones were read by immunoSEQ multiplex PCR, and TCRdb kept only the in-frame ones, dropping some. The table records 180,000 or so clones, approximately 88% of them present only once. Sample: peripheral blood. These receptors came from a woman aged 35 to 49 with COVID-19, enrolled during active disease.

In its sample, this clone was seen a few times. The chain uses TRBV6-5 and TRBJ2-3, with D possibly matching TRBD2 (6 bases). The germline CDR1 and CDR2 sequences are MNHEY and SVGAGI. The CDR3 spans 15 residues. V lost 7 bases and J 2 bases, leaving 16 bases between the germline ends. The CDR3 nucleotides are TGTGCCAGCACCCTCCGTAGGGACTTCACAGATACGCAGTATTTT. It is translated as CASTLRRDFTDTQYF.

The genes are TRBV27 and TRBJ1-3; 7 bases line up with TRBD1. The CDR3 totals 15 residues. Germline V gene data show CDR1 as MNHEY and CDR2 as SMNVEV (reference sequence). V lost 5 bases to trimming and J lost 4 bases; unmatched junction nucleotides: 8. CDR3 sequence: CASSQDTGAGNTIYF. The CDR3 nucleotides are TGTGCCAGCAGTCAAGACACAGGGGCCGGAAACACCATATATTTT.

The rearrangement joins TRBV29-1 to TRBJ1-2; maybe TRBD1 (5 bases). Per the germline V gene, CDR1 is SQVTM and CDR2 is ANQGSEA. The CDR3 has 15 amino acids. V was cut by 5 bases and J by 2 bases, with 18 bases left in between. The chain's CDR3 is CSVPAPLGANYGYTF. CDR3 nucleotide sequence: TGCAGCGTTCCCGCCCCCCTAGGGGCGAACTATGGCTACACCTTC. Full variable domain (outside the CDR3, taken from reference TRBV29-1 and TRBJ1-2): SAVISQKPSRDICQRGTSLTIQCQVDSQVTMMFWYRQQPGQSLTLIATANQGSEATYESGFVIDKFPISRPNLTFSTLTVSNMSPEDSSIYLCSVPAPLGANYGYTFGSGTRLTVV.